The subject of this entry is one TCR beta chain. What it recognizes is unknown. With UMI labels, 5' RACE was used to prepare the TRB cDNA libraries. Reprocessing the 5' RACE reads, TCRdb reports a single entry for every CDR3 protein and omits DNA. The repertoire table contains approximately 90,000 distinct CDR3 sequences. The sample belongs to a study of CXCR3-negative and CXCR3-positive naive CD8 T cells. Whole-study results and caveats: CXCR3-positive naive cells carried more hydrophobic TRB CDR3s than CXCR3-negative ones. Comparably high diversity was seen in both naive subsets, and much lower diversity in memory CD8+ cells.

This CDR3 has 14 residues. Germline V gene sequence: CDR1 MGHRA, CDR2 YSYEKL. Sequencing was carried out using naive CXCR3+ CD8+ T cells from blood. Subset reported: CD45RO-CCR7+CD27+CD95- naive CD8+ T cells expressing CXCR3 (TNR3+). The chain is built from TRBV4-1 and TRBJ2-7; TCRdb's D call of TRBD2 is untestable without DNA. The clonotype comes from a human donor in good health. Some clones in this sample may be carry-over from other donors' samples. The CDR3 region is CASSQSPFFFEQYF.